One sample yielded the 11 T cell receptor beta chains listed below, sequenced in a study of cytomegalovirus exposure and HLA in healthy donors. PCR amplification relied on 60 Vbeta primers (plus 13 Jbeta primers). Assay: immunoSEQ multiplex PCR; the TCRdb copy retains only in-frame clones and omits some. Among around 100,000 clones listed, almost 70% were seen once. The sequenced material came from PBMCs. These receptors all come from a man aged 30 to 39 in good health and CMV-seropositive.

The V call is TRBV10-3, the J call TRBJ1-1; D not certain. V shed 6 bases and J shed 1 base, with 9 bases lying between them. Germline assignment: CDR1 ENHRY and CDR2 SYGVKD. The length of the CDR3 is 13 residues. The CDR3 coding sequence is TGTGCCATCAGAAGAACAGAGAACACTGAAGCTTTCTTT. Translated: CAIRRTENTEAFF.

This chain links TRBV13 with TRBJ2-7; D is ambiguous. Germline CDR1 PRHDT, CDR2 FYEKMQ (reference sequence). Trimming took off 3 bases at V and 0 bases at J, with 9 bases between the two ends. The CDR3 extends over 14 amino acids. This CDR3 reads CASSFGQVSYEQYF. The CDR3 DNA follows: TGTGCCAGCAGCTTTGGTCAGGTCTCCTACGAGCAGTACTTC.

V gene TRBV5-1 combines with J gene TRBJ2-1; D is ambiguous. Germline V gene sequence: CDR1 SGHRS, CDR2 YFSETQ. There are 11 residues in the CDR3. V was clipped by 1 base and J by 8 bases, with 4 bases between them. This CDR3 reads CASSLLDEQFF. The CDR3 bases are TGCGCCAGCAGCTTGTTAGATGAGCAGTTCTTC.

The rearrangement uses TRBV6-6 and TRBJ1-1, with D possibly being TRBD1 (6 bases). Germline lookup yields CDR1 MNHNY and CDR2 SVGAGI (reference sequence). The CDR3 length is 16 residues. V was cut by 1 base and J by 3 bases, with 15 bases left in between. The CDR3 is CASSYFRNRADTEAFF. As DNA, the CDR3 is TGTGCCAGCAGTTACTTTCGGAACAGGGCAGACACTGAAGCTTTCTTT.

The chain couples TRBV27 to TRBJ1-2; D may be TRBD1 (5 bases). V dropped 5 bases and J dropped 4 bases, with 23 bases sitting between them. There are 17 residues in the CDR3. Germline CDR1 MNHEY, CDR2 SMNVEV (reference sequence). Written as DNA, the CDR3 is TGTGCCAGCAGTCCCGATGGACGGAGGGAAGGGGTCTATGGCTACACCTTC. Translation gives CASSPDGRREGVYGYTF.

The CDR3 sequence is CASSSRLVLNEKLFF. The CDR3 coding sequence is TGTGCCAGCAGCTCCCGACTCGTCCTTAATGAAAAACTGTTTTTT. This chain links TRBV11-3 with TRBJ1-4; D gene unclear. The V gene lost 4 bases and the J gene lost 4 bases, with 13 bases spanning the gap. CDR3 length: 15 amino acids. CDR1 SGHNT and CDR2 YENEEA come from the germline V gene.

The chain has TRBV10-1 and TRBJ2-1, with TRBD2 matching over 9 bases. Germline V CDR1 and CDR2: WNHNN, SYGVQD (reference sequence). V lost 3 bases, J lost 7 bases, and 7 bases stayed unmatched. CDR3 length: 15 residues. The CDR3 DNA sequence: TGCGCCAGCAGTGAAACTGGCGGGGGGGCAAATGAGCAGTTCTTC. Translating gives CASSETGGGANEQFF.

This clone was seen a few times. The CDR3 region is CASSLPGHF. The CDR3 region has the DNA TGTGCCAGCAGTTTACCCGGCCACTTT. The genes are TRBV28 and TRBJ1-6; no clear D. The CDR3 covers 9 residues. V was pared by 2 bases and J by 18 bases, with 5 bases between. Looked up from germline, CDR1 is MDHEN and CDR2 is SYDVKM.

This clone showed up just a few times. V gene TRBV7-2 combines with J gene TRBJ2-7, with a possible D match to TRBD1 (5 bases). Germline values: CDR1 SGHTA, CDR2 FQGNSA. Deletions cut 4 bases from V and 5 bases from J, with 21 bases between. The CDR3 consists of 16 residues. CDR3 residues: CASSSPGGVFRDEQYF. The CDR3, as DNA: TGTGCCAGCAGCTCCCCCGGTGGGGTTTTCAGGGACGAGCAGTACTTC. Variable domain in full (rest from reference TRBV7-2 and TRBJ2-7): GAGVSQSPSNKVTEKGKDVELRCDPISGHTALYWYRQSLGQGLEFLIYFQGNSAPDKSGLPSDRFSAERTGGSVSTLTIQRTQQEDSAVYLCASSSPGGVFRDEQYFGPGTRLTVT.

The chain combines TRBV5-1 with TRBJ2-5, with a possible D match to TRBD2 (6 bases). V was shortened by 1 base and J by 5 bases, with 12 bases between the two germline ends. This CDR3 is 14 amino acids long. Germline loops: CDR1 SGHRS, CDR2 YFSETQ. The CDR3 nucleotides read TGCGCCAGCAGCTTGTGGGTTCGGGGGGAGACCCAGTACTTC. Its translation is CASSLWVRGETQYF.

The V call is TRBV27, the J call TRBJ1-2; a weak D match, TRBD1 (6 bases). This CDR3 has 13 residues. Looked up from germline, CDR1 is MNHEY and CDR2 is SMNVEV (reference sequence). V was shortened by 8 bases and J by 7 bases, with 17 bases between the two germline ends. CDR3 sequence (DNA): TGTGCCAGCCGGGAACTGGGGGCGCGTGGCTACACCTTC. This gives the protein CASRELGARGYTF.